This T cell receptor beta chain was identified in a study of T-cell reconstitution after alpha-beta-depleted transplantation in children. Findings and limits, study-wide: T-cell counts and diversity at one year following transplant were attributed mainly to newly produced T cells. It was surviving recipient T cells and thymic progenitors that gave some patients high TCRbeta diversity at day 60. In patients about two months after transplant, alpha-beta T cells reportedly arose from several hundred expanded graft clones.

This clonotype was counted only a few times. What it binds is not known. This CDR3 has 16 residues. V gave up 6 bases and J gave up 0 bases; unmatched junction bases: 5. The library targeted TCRbeta and was prepared with unique molecular identifiers. From the PCR reads, TCRdb called clonotypes with MiXCR, one entry per CDR3 protein. The table includes fewer than 250,000 distinct CDR3 sequences, about a sixth detected once. This receptor was taken from a male patient between 2 and 10 years old who had a stem cell transplant for acute lymphoblastic leukemia, so the T cells may come from the graft donor. The chain links TRBV12-3 or TRBV12-4 to TRBJ2-1; 10 nucleotides agree with TRBD1. The source was PBMCs, mostly from graft donor cells, collected 360 days after TCRalphabeta/CD19-depleted stem cell transplant. The CDR3 bases are TGTGCCAGCAGAGGACAGGGGGGCTTCTCCTACAATGAGCAGTTCTTC. This sequence encodes CASRGQGGFSYNEQFF.